The 28 T cell receptor beta chains reported below all come from one sample, sequenced in a study of regulatory T cells in long-lasting Graves disease (dated by TCRdb to the early 2020s). The library was prepared using multiplex PCR. For sequencing, an Illumina HiSeq 4000 was employed. TCR beta libraries were built with iRepertoire HTBI primers and Arm-PCR amplification of CDR3 regions. TCRdb itself trimmed the public reads at Q25 with fastp, ran MiXCR and retained productive beta chains. All rows with the same CDR3 protein become a single entry with the most common DNA and genes. The sample table records roughly 450,000 distinct CDR3 sequences; about a quarter of these occur just once. In total, the top ten clones hold about a quarter of the sample. The sample's time point label, decoded: persistent/refractory GD, antithyroid drugs over 5 years with positive TRAb. RNA was extracted from PBMCs in TRIzol for both TCR sequencing and RNA sequencing.

Sequences were derived from peripheral blood mononuclear cells (PBMCs), sampled when the disease was refractory, from a patient treated with antithyroid drugs. Receptor source: a female donor with Graves disease.

The chain uses TRBV6-1 and TRBJ2-7; 7 bases are a match to TRBD2. This CDR3 is built from 16 residues. The V and J ends lost 6 bases and 5 bases, in that order; junction bases with no gene match: 16. Germline V gene lookup returns CDR1 MNHNS and CDR2 SASEGT. In nucleotides, the CDR3 is TGTGCCAGCAGCCAACTAGCGACCACTTTCAGCCACGAGCAGTACTTC. Its translation is CASSQLATTFSHEQYF.

This clonotype was detected ten times or more. V gene TRBV28 combines with J gene TRBJ1-5; D possibly corresponds to TRBD1 (6 bases). The length of the CDR3 is 17 residues. V lost 6 bases and J 5 bases, leaving 23 bases between the germline ends. Germline V gene data show CDR1 as MDHEN and CDR2 as SYDVKM. DNA for the CDR3: TGTGCCAGCAGGCCCTTTAACAGGGTAGGATCGCATCAGCCCCAGCATTTT. Its protein is CASRPFNRVGSHQPQHF. Drawing the rest from reference TRBV28 and TRBJ1-5, the complete variable domain is DVKVTQSSRYLVKRTGEKVFLECVQDMDHENMFWYRQDPGLGLRLIYFSYDVKMKEKGDIPEGYSVSREKKERFSLILESASTNQTSMYLCASRPFNRVGSHQPQHFGDGTRLSIL.

The chain joins TRBV24-1 to TRBJ1-1; the D gene is possibly TRBD1 (6 bases). From germline, CDR1 is KGHDR and CDR2 SFDVKD. The CDR3 covers 14 residues. Trimming left V 10 bases short and J 4 bases short, with 18 bases between. The CDR3 nucleotides are TGTGCCACGACGGGGGGGCCGGGGGGCACTGAAGCTTTCTTT. This codes for CATTGGPGGTEAFF.

Only a few counts were recorded for this clonotype. The chain recombines TRBV7-9 with TRBJ1-4; possible D gene TRBD1, 6 bases. In germline, CDR1 is SEHNR, CDR2 FQNEAQ (reference sequence). Trimming stripped 6 bases from V and 0 bases from J, with 14 bases between. There are 16 residues in the CDR3. This chain's CDR3 is CASRLGGAATNEKLFF. The DNA for the CDR3 is TGTGCCAGCAGACTGGGGGGGGCTGCAACTAATGAAAAACTGTTTTTT.

In this sample, this clonotype turned up many times. The chain carries TRBV2 and TRBJ2-5; TRBD2 is a possible D gene (5 bases). V was trimmed by 4 bases and J by 0 bases, leaving 15 bases between them. Germline-derived CDR1 and CDR2 are SNHLY and FYNNEI. The CDR3 runs to 16 residues. In DNA, the CDR3 is TGTGCCAGCAGTGGGGAGCCGACAAGGGACCAAGAGACCCAGTACTTC. This gives the protein CASSGEPTRDQETQYF.

This clonotype has only a few counts. V usage is TRBV28 and J usage is TRBJ2-1, with D tentatively TRBD1 or TRBD2 (6 bases each). In germline, CDR1 is MDHEN, CDR2 SYDVKM. Between the trimmed V and J ends, which lost 2 bases and 10 bases, there was a span of 21 bases. This CDR3 is built from 16 residues. DNA for the CDR3: TGTGCCAGCAGTTTAGGGGACTGGGGGGCGAAAGGCGAGCAGTTCTTC. This codes for CASSLGDWGAKGEQFF.

At least ten counts were recorded for this clonotype. The rearrangement joins TRBV28 to TRBJ2-7, with D possibly matching TRBD2 (5 bases). The CDR3 is 15 amino acids. Germline CDR1 reads MDHEN; CDR2 reads SYDVKM. V was cut by 6 bases and J by 1 base, with 16 bases left in between. As DNA, the CDR3 is TGTGCCAGCAGCGTCGACCCCAGCGGATCCTACGAGCAGTACTTC. Protein product: CASSVDPSGSYEQYF.

This clonotype was picked up many times. The chain combines TRBV12-3 or TRBV12-4 with TRBJ1-1, with D tentatively TRBD1 (5 bases). V lost 6 bases and J 1 base, leaving 12 bases between the germline ends. CDR3 size: 14 residues. Here the CDR3 reads CASSWGGRNTEAFF. CDR3 nucleotide sequence: TGTGCCAGCAGCTGGGGGGGTCGGAACACTGAAGCTTTCTTT.

At least ten counts were recorded for this clonotype. CDR3 sequence: CASSADFGLASSYEQYF. The CDR3 nucleotides read TGTGCCAGCAGCGCGGACTTCGGACTAGCTAGCTCCTACGAGCAGTACTTC. The genes are TRBV2 and TRBJ2-7, with 8 bases matching TRBD2. Germline CDR1 is SNHLY and CDR2 is FYNNEI. The CDR3 is 17 residues long. The ends lost 6 bases at V and 0 bases at J; junction bases unmatched: 13.

This clonotype was found many times. The rearrangement links TRBV6-5 to TRBJ2-7, with a possible D match to TRBD2 (7 bases). CDR3 length equals 13 residues. The V gene's germline CDR1 is MNHEY and CDR2 SVGAGI. Between the trimmed V and J ends, which lost 6 bases and 2 bases, there was a span of 11 bases. The CDR3 DNA reads as TGTGCCAGCAGCTACGGGGGGCCCTACGAGCAGTACTTC. It is translated as CASSYGGPYEQYF.

The V call is TRBV5-4, the J call TRBJ2-7; perhaps TRBD1 as D (5 bases). The CDR3 has 16 residues. From germline, CDR1 is SGHNT and CDR2 YYREEE (reference sequence). Trimming took 4 bases from V and 5 from J, leaving 22 bases between them. The CDR3 spells CASSIAPWGSDHEQYF. The CDR3 bases are TGTGCCAGCAGCATCGCCCCCTGGGGCAGCGACCACGAGCAGTACTTC.

This clonotype has a count of ten or more. J is TRBJ1-5 and V is TRBV6-1; the match to TRBD1 covers 7 bases. The CDR3 is 19 residues long. Germline V gives CDR1 MNHNS, CDR2 SASEGT. Trimming at V came to 5 bases and at J to 0 bases, leaving 16 bases not matched to a gene. The CDR3 spells CASSIQGPATFYSNQPQHF. For the CDR3, the DNA is TGTGCCAGCAGTATACAGGGGCCCGCCACCTTTTATAGCAATCAGCCCCAGCATTTT.

There are many counts of this clonotype. This sequence joins TRBV10-2 and TRBJ1-4; D gene uncertain. The V end was cut by 3 bases, the J end by 5 bases, with 13 bases between. The CDR3 totals 15 residues. Germline V gives CDR1 WSHSY, CDR2 SAAADI. The CDR3 reads CASSDPRAGNEKLFF. The CDR3 region has the DNA TGCGCCAGCAGTGATCCTAGGGCCGGGAATGAAAAACTGTTTTTT.

This clonotype was seen more than once but under ten times. CDR3: CASSERNVGFDIQYF. The CDR3 DNA reads as TGTGCCAGCAGTGAACGTAATGTGGGATTTGACATTCAGTACTTC. The V call is TRBV6-1, the J call TRBJ2-4; D is uncertain. The germline V and J ends were trimmed by 2 bases and 8 bases, with 16 bases remaining between them. Germline assignment: CDR1 MNHNS and CDR2 SASEGT. The CDR3 is made up of 15 amino acids.

There are many counts of this clonotype. This chain connects TRBV6-9 to TRBJ1-2; D is uncertain. Germline V gene sequence: CDR1 MNHGY, CDR2 SVAAGI. The CDR3 length is 14 residues. The germline V and J ends were trimmed by 4 bases and 8 bases, with 17 bases remaining between them. The CDR3, as DNA: TGTGCCAGCAGTTCAGGTACTCGTGCGGCCGGCTACACCTTC. Its translation: CASSSGTRAAGYTF.

The chain is built from TRBV28 and TRBJ1-5, with TRBD1 matching over 7 bases. The CDR3 consists of 14 residues. V gave up 5 bases and J gave up 6 bases; unmatched junction bases: 7. From germline, CDR1 is MDHEN and CDR2 SYDVKM. As DNA, the CDR3 is TGTGCCAGCAGTGAGACAGGGACCCTTCAGCCCCAGCATTTT. It codes for CASSETGTLQPQHF.

The J gene is TRBJ1-1, the V gene TRBV15; no firm D call. Deletions cut 4 bases from V and 0 bases from J, with 6 bases between. In germline, CDR1 is LNHNV, CDR2 YYDKDF (reference sequence). This CDR3 has 13 amino acids. The CDR3 DNA reads TGTGCCACCAGCACCTCTCTGAACACTGAAGCTTTCTTT. It specifies CATSTSLNTEAFF.

The chain combines TRBV19 with TRBJ2-7; 8 positions agree with TRBD1. The CDR3 runs 14 residues. Germline loops: CDR1 LNHDA, CDR2 SQIVND (reference sequence). V shed 5 bases, J shed 6 bases, and the junction held 9 bases outside the gene matches. CDR3 region: CASSVTGDKGEQYF. The DNA for the CDR3 is TGTGCCAGTAGTGTGACAGGGGATAAGGGCGAGCAGTACTTC. Filled out from reference TRBV19 and TRBJ2-7, the complete variable domain reads DGGITQSPKYLFRKEGQNVTLSCEQNLNHDAMYWYRQDPGQGLRLIYYSQIVNDFQKGDIAEGYSVSREKKESFPLTVTSAQKNPTAFYLCASSVTGDKGEQYFGPGTRLTVT.

The chain couples TRBV29-1 to TRBJ2-1; D assignment may be TRBD1 or TRBD2 (5 bases each). CDR3 size: 15 residues. The V gene's germline CDR1 is SQVTM and CDR2 ANQGSEA. Trimming took 4 bases from V and 4 from J, leaving 17 bases between them. In nucleotides, the CDR3 is TGCAGCGTTGGAGGCGGTCGGGGACGGTACAATGAGCAGTTCTTC. Amino acids: CSVGGGRGRYNEQFF.

This clonotype was counted between two and nine times. This chain uses TRBV5-1 with TRBJ2-1; weak D call: TRBD1 (6 bases). Germline values: CDR1 SGHRS, CDR2 YFSETQ. Trimming shortened V by 0 bases and J by 1 base, and 8 bases separated the two germline ends. This CDR3 has 15 residues. The CDR3 loop reads CASSLGTDSYNEQFF. In DNA form, the CDR3 reads TGCGCCAGCAGCTTGGGGACAGATTCCTACAATGAGCAGTTCTTC.

The CDR3 reads CASSYSTGLSEAFF. CDR3 DNA sequence: TGTGCCAGCAGTTACTCGACGGGACTTTCTGAAGCTTTCTTT. The J gene is TRBJ1-1, the V gene TRBV6-5; weak D call: TRBD1 (5 bases). This CDR3 contains 14 residues. Trimming cost V 0 bases and J 6 bases, with 11 bases left between them. Per the germline V gene, CDR1 is MNHEY and CDR2 is SVGAGI.

The gene calls are TRBV27 and TRBJ1-6; 10 bases are shared with TRBD1. The length of the CDR3 is 15 residues. Germline V gene lookup returns CDR1 MNHEY and CDR2 SMNVEV (reference sequence). Trimming at V came to 5 bases and at J to 9 bases, leaving 7 bases not matched to a gene. CDR3 DNA sequence: TGTGCCAGCAGTGTCACCGGGACAGGGGTTTCACCCCTCCACTTT. Protein: CASSVTGTGVSPLHF.

This rearrangement joins TRBV19 to TRBJ2-2; possibly TRBD2 for D (5 bases). Trimming removed 1 base from V and 6 bases from J, with 6 bases in between. The germline CDR1 and CDR2 sequences are LNHDA and SQIVND (reference sequence). CDR3 size: 13 residues. Here the CDR3 DNA reads TGTGCCAGTAGTATAGTGGAGGCCGGGGAGCTGTTTTTT. Translating it yields CASSIVEAGELFF.

This clonotype was seen many times. This chain connects TRBV20-1 to TRBJ2-5; D is uncertain. There are 16 residues in the CDR3. Looked up from germline, CDR1 is DFQATT and CDR2 is SNEGSKA (reference sequence). Trimming stripped 4 bases from V and 1 base from J, with 19 bases between. The CDR3 loop reads CSANNMDSSTQETQYF. The CDR3 region has the DNA TGCAGTGCTAATAATATGGATAGTTCAACCCAAGAGACCCAGTACTTC.

This chain connects TRBV11-2 to TRBJ1-3; D unresolved. The V end was cut by 4 bases, the J end by 2 bases, with 6 bases between. In germline, CDR1 is SGHAT, CDR2 FQNNGV. CDR3 length: 13 amino acids. For the CDR3, the DNA is TGTGCCAGCAGCTCTCATGCTGGAAACACCATATATTTT. Protein product: CASSSHAGNTIYF.

There are a few counts of this clonotype. The rearrangement uses TRBV30 and TRBJ1-6; 8 bases fit TRBD1. This CDR3 contains 15 residues. The germline V gene encodes CDR1 GTSNPN and CDR2 SVGIG (reference sequence). Trimming took 4 bases from V and 5 from J; bases not matched to a gene: 7. CDR3 protein: CAWNQRDRNNSPLHF. The CDR3 bases are TGTGCCTGGAATCAAAGGGACAGGAATAATTCACCCCTCCACTTT.

This clonotype was seen ten or more times. The gene calls are TRBV27 and TRBJ1-2; TRBD1 matches at 8 bases. The length of the CDR3 is 13 residues. Germline V lookup: CDR1 MNHEY, CDR2 SMNVEV (reference sequence). Losses at the gene ends were 3 bases for V and 9 bases for J; bases not matched to a gene: 6. This chain's CDR3 is CASSFGTGGRYTF. The CDR3 DNA sequence: TGTGCCAGCAGTTTCGGGACAGGAGGACGCTACACCTTC.

This clonotype was observed a handful of times. The CDR3 bases are TGCAGCGTTGAAGATTTCGCAGGGGCGCCCGGGGCCAACGTCCTGACTTTC. Translated, it gives CSVEDFAGAPGANVLTF. This chain uses TRBV29-1 with TRBJ2-6, with D perhaps matching TRBD1 (6 bases). Trimming removed 0 bases from V and 4 bases from J, with 16 bases in between. Germline CDR1 reads SQVTM; CDR2 reads ANQGSEA. The CDR3 length is 17 residues.